These T cell receptor beta chains were read from a single sample in a study of lymphopenia after photon versus proton radiotherapy. Sequencing was performed with immunoSEQ multiplex PCR; in TCRdb, only in-frame clones are kept and a portion is missing. In the table there are 150,000 or so clones, 88% of which are singletons. The source was peripheral blood, collected from a patient treated with photon-based radiotherapy. The receptors were gathered from a man in his forties or fifties with gastric cancer. Both conserved end residues are part of each CDR3. D genes are given only for firm matches. Only part of the rows carry a size: once, few, many, or a class if the clone is expanded.

len,j_gene,v_gene,abundance,d_gene,CDR3aa,CDR3nt
16,TRBJ2-7,TRBV5-1,NA,NA,CASSLGLRAVSYEQYF,TGCGCCAGCAGCTTGGGTCTGCGGGCGGTCTCCTACGAGCAGTACTTC
14,TRBJ2-2,TRBV5-8,NA,NA,CASTLQGSTGELFF,TGTGCCAGCACCCTACAGGGAAGCACCGGGGAGCTGTTTTTT
17,TRBJ2-6,TRBV4-1,NA,NA,CASSQRDTSTGANVLTF,TGCGCCAGCAGCCAGCGGGACACTAGTACTGGGGCCAACGTCCTGACTTTC
17,TRBJ2-5,TRBV9,NA,TRBD2,CASSPRTSGRARRAQYF,TGTGCCAGCAGCCCCCGGACTAGCGGGAGGGCCAGGAGGGCCCAGTACTTC
14,TRBJ1-2,TRBV5-4,NA,TRBD1,CASTLGQGLYGYTF,TGTGCCAGCACCCTGGGACAGGGATTATATGGCTACACCTTC
12,TRBJ1-1,TRBV29-1,NA,NA,CSVVSRNTEAFF,TGCAGCGTTGTGTCCAGGAACACTGAAGCTTTCTTT
17,TRBJ2-7,TRBV10-2,NA,NA,CASRAKYRTGDLYEQYF,TGCGCCAGCAGGGCGAAGTATCGGACGGGGGACCTCTACGAGCAGTACTTC
16,TRBJ2-2,TRBV5-4,NA,TRBD1,CASSRIPDRVNGELFF,TGTGCCAGCAGCCGCATACCGGACAGGGTGAACGGGGAGCTGTTTTTT
14,TRBJ1-2,TRBV5-1,NA,NA,CASSLDQGYYGYTF,TGCGCCAGCAGCTTGGATCAGGGGTACTATGGCTACACCTTC
15,TRBJ2-7,TRBV21-1,once,NA,CAREGTSGVYYEQYF,TGTGCCAGAGAAGGGACTAGCGGTGTTTACTACGAGCAGTACTTC
12,TRBJ2-1,TRBV4-2,NA,NA,CASRPDYNEQFF,TGTGCCAGCAGGCCGGACTACAATGAGCAGTTCTTC
15,TRBJ2-7,TRBV7-3,once,NA,CASSLTGSHVYEQYF,TGTGCCAGCAGCTTAACAGGGTCTCACGTCTACGAGCAGTACTTC